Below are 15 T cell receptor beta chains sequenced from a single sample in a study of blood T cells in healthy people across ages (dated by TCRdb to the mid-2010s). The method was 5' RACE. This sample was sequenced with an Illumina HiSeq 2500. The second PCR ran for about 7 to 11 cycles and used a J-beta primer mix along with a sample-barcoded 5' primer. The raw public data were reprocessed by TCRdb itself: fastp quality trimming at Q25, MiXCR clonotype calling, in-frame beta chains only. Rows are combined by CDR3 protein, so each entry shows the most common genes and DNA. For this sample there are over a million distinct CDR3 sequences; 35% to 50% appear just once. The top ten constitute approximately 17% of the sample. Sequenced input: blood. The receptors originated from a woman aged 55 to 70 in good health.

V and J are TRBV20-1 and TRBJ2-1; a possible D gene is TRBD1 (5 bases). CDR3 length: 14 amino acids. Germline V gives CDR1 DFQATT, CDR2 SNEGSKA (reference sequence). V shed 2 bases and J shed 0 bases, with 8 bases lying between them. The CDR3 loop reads CSARRTTSYNEQFF. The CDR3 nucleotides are TGCAGTGCTAGAAGGACAACCTCCTACAATGAGCAGTTCTTC.

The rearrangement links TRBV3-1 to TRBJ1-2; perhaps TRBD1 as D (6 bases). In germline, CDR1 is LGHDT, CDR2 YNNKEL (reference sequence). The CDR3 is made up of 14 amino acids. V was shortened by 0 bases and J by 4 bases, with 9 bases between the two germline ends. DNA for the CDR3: TGTGCCAGCAGCCAAGACTCCAGGGGCTATGGCTACACCTTC. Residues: CASSQDSRGYGYTF. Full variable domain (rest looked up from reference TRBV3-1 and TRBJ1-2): DTAVSQTPKYLVTQMGNDKSIKCEQNLGHDTMYWYKQDSKKFLKIMFSYNNKELIINETVPNRFSPKSPDKAHLNLHINSLELGDSAVYFCASSQDSRGYGYTFGSGTRLTVV.

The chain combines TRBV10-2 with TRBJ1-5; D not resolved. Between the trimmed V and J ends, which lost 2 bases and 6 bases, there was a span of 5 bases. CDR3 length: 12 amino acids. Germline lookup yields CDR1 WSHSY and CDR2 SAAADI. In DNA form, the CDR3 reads TGCGCCAGCAGTGAGATTCGTCAGCCCCAGCATTTT. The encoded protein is CASSEIRQPQHF.

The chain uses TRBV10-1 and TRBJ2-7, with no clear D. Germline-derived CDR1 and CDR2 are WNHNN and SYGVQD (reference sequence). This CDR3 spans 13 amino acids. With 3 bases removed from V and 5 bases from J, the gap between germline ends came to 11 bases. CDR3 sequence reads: CASSDRIGDEQYF. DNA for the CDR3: TGCGCCAGCAGTGATAGAATTGGGGACGAGCAGTACTTC.

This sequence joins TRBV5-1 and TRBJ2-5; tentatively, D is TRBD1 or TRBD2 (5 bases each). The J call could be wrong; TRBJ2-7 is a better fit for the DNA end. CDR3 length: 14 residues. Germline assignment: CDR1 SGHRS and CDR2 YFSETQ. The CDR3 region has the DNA TGCGCCAGCAGCGCCGGGACGATACCCTCCGAGCAGTACTTC. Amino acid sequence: CASSAGTIPSEQYF.

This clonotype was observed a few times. The CDR3 nucleotides read TGTGCCAGCAGCGCGCAACCGGGAACCATTTTCGGCTACACCTTC. It encodes CASSAQPGTIFGYTF. This chain uses TRBV9 with TRBJ1-2; no definite D call. The V gene's germline CDR1 is SGDLS and CDR2 YYNGEE. The CDR3 spans 15 residues. Trimming pared 3 bases from V and 8 bases from J, leaving 20 bases between.

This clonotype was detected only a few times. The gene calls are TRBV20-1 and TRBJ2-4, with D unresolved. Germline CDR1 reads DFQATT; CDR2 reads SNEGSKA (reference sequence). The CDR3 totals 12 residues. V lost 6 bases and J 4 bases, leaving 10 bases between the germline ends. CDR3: CSAKAFKNIQYF. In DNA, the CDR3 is TGCAGTGCCAAAGCCTTTAAAAACATTCAGTACTTC.

DNA of the CDR3: TGTGCCAGCAGTTACCCGGCCGGACGGCAGTACTTC. It yields the protein CASSYPAGRQYF. The rearrangement uses TRBV6-5 and TRBJ2-5; D not resolved. CDR3 length: 12 residues. Trimming took 2 bases from V and 11 from J, leaving 12 bases between them. CDR1 MNHEY and CDR2 SVGAGI come from the germline V gene.

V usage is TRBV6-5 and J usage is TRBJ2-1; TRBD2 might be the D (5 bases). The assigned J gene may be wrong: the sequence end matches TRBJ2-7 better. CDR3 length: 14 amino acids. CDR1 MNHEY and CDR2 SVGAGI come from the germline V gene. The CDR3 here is CASRPSSSYNEQYF. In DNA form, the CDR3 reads TGTGCCAGCAGGCCTAGCAGCTCCTACAATGAGCAGTACTTC.

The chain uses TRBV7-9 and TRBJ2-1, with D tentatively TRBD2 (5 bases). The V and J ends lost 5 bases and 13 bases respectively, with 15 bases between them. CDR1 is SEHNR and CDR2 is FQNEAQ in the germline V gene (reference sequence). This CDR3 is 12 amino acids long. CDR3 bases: TGTGCCAGCAGCCTAAGCCGGGATGTACAGTTCTTC. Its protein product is CASSLSRDVQFF.

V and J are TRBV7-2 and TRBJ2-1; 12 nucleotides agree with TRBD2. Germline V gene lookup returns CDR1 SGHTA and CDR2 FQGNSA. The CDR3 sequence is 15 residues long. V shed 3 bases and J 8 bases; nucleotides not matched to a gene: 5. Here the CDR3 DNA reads TGTGCCAGCAGCTTGACTAGCGGGAGAAAGGATGAGCAGTTCTTC. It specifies CASSLTSGRKDEQFF.

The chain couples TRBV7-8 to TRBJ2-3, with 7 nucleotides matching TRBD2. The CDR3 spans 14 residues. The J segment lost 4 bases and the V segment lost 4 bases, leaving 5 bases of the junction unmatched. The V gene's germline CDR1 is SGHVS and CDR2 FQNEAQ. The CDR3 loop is CASSSRLAADTQYF. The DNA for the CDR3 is TGTGCCAGCAGCTCCCGACTAGCTGCAGATACGCAGTATTTT.

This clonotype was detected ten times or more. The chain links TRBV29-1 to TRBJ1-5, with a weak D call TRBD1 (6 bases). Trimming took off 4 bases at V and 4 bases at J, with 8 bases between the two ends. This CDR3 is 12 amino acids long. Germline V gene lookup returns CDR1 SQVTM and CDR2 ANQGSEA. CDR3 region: CSVGGQNQPQHF. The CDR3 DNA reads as TGCAGCGTTGGGGGGCAGAATCAGCCCCAGCATTTT.

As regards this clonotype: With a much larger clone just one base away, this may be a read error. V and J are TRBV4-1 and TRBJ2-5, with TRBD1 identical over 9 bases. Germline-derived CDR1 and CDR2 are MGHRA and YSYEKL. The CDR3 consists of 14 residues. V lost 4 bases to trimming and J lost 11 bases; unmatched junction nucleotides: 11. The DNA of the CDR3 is TGCGCCAGCAGCCCCGGGACAGGGTGGAATGAGCAGTACTTC. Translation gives CASSPGTGWNEQYF.

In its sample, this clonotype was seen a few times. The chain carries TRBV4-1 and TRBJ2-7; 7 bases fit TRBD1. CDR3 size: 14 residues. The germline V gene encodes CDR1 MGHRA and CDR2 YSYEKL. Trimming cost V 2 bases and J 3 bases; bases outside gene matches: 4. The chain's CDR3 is CASSQPGGNYEQYF. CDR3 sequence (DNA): TGCGCCAGCAGCCAACCAGGGGGAAACTACGAGCAGTACTTC.